This TCR beta chain was retrieved from a study of CD8+ T cells in alopecia areata. Turning to the study itself: Tofacitinib lasted 6 to 18 months, then 6 months off drug. Study outcomes and limitations: The study found TCR sharing across patients less clear than in mice, possibly for HLA reasons.

Comment on this clone: Its antigen is currently unknown.

Alopecia areata patients had lesional scalp punch biopsies and peripheral blood taken from them. The authors extracted RNA and reverse transcribed it into cDNA as the sequencing template. Data came from immunoSEQ multiplex PCR; TCRdb stores just in-frame clones and leaves some out. The repertoire holds some 100,000 clones, with less than 45% as singletons. Per germline, CDR1 SGHRS and CDR2 YFSETQ. V was pared by 3 bases and J by 5 bases, with 13 bases of the junction left unmatched. The CDR3 loop spans 17 amino acids. Sample: CD4+ T cells sorted from blood. The V gene is TRBV5-1, the J gene TRBJ2-2, with 7 positions matching TRBD2. The TCR comes from a human donor with alopecia areata. In nucleotides, the CDR3 is TGCGCCAGCAGCTCCACCCCGCTAGGAGCGGGAACCGGGGAGCTGTTTTTT. Amino acid sequence: CASSSTPLGAGTGELFF.